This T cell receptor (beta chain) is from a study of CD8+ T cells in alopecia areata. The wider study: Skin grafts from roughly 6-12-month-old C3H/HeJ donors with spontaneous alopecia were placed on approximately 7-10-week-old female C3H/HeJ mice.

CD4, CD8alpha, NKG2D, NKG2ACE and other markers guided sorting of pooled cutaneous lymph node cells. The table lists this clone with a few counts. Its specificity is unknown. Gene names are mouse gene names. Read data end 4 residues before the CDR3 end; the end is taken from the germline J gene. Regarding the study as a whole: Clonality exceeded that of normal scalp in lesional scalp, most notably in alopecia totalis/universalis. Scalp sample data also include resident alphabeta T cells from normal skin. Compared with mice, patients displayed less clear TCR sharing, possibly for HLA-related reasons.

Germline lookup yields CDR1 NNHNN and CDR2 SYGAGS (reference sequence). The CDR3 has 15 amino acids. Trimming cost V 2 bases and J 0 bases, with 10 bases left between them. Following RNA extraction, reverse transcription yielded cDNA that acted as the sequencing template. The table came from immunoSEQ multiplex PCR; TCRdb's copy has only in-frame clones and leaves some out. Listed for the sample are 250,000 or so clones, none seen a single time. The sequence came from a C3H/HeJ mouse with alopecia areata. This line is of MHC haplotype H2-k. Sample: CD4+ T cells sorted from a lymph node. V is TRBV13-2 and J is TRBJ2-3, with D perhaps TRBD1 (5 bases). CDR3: CASGEWTTSAETLYF. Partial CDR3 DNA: TGTGCCAGCGGTGAGTGGACAACTAGTGCAGAA.